Detailed here is one T cell receptor beta chain. Trimming shortened V by 8 bases and J by 15 bases, and 17 bases separated the two germline ends. Germline CDR1 is MDHEN and CDR2 is SYDVKM. This CDR3 contains 11 residues. These data belong to a study of blood T cell repertoires in COVID-19. This table comes from immunoSEQ multiplex PCR, and its TCRdb copy is limited to in-frame clones, with some not included. The sample holds approximately 230,000 clones, 82% seen once. The TCR originated in a man aged 40-49 years who had recovered from COVID-19. Sequencing used PBMCs or T cells enriched from blood (not recorded which). This rearrangement joins TRBV28 to TRBJ1-5; no definite D call. The CDR3, as DNA: TGTGCCAGCTCACCCGGTACGGAGCCGCATTTT. Translation: CASSPGTEPHF.